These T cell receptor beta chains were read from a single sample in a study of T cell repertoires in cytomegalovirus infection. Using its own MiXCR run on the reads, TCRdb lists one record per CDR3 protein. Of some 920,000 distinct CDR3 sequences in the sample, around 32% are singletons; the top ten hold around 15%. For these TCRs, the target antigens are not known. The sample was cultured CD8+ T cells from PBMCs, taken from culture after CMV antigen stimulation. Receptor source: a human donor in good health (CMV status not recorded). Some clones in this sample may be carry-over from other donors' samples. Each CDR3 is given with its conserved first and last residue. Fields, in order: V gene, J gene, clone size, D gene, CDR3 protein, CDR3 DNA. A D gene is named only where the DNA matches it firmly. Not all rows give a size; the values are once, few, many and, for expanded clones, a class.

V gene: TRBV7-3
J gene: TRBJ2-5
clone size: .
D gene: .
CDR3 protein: CASTIRGFETQYF
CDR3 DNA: TGTGCCAGCACCATACGGGGGTTTGAGACCCAGTACTTC

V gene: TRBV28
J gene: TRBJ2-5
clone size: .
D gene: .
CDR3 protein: CASSLDTTSQETQYF
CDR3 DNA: TGTGCCAGCAGTCTAGACACAACCTCTCAAGAGACCCAGTACTTC

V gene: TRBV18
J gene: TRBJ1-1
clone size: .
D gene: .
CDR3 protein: CASSPYTTPNTEAFF
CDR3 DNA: TGTGCCAGCTCACCGTACACTACACCAAACACTGAAGCTTTCTTT

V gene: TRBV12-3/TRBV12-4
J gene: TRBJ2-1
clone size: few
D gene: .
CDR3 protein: CASSLLDRNNEQFF
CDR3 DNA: TGTGCCAGCAGCCTCCTTGACAGAAACAATGAGCAGTTCTTC

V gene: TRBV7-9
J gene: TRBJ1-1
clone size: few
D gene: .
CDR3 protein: CATALRGAEAFF
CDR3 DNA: TGTGCTACAGCTTTAAGGGGCGCTGAAGCTTTCTTT

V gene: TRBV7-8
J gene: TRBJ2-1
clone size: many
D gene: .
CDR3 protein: CASSVRRGDYNEQFF
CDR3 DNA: TGTGCCAGCAGCGTTCGCCGGGGTGACTACAATGAGCAGTTCTTC

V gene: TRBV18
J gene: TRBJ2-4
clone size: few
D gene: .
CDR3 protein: CASSPGGTALAKNIQYF
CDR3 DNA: TGTGCCAGCTCACCAGGGGGGACAGCCCTAGCCAAAAACATTCAGTACTTC

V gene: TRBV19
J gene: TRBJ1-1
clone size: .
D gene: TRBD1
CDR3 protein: CARSAPTGERWGTPDEAFF
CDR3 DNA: TGTGCCCGTAGTGCCCCAACAGGGGAGAGGTGGGGAACCCCCGATGAAGCTTTCTTT

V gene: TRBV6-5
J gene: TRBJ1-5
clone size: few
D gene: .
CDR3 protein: CASSYSGTGQPQHF
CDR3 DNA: TGTGCCAGCAGTTATTCAGGAACTGGTCAGCCCCAGCATTTT

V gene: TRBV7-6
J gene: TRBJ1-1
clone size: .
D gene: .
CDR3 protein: CVSSAGRGTTEAFF
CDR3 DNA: TGTGTCAGCAGCGCTGGACGGGGAACAACTGAAGCTTTCTTT

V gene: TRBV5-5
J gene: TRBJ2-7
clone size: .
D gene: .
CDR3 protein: CASSSGRDYEQYF
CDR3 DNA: TGTGCCAGCAGCTCCGGACGGGACTACGAGCAGTACTTC

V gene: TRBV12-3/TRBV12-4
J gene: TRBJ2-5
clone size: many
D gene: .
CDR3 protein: CASSLQGRQETQYF
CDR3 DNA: TGTGCCAGCAGTCTACAGGGGAGGCAAGAGACCCAGTACTTC

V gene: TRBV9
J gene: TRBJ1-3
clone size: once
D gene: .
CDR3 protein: CASSVSPGSGNTIYF
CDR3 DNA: TGTGCCAGCAGCGTGTCCCCGGGATCTGGAAACACCATATATTTT

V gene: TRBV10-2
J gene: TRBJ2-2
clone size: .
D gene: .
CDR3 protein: CATDPGTQNTGELFF
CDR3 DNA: TGCGCCACCGACCCCGGGACACAGAACACCGGGGAGCTGTTTTTT

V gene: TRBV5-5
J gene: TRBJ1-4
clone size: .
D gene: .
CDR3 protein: CASSPTHGHF
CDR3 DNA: TGTGCCAGCAGCCCGACCCATGGCCATTTT

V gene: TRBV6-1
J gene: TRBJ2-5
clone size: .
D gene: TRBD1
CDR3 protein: CASRPSRQGRETQYF
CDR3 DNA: TGTGCCAGCAGACCCTCCAGACAGGGACGGGAGACCCAGTACTTC

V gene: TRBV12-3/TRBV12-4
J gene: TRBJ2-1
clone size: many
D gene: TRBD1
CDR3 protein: CASSLLEGDRLSPFEQFF
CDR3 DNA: TGTGCCAGCAGTTTACTCGAGGGGGACAGGCTTTCCCCCTTCGAGCAGTTCTTC

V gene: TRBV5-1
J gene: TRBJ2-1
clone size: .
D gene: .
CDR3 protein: CASSFREQGLSTYNEQFF
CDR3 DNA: TGCGCCAGCAGCTTCAGAGAGCAGGGGCTTTCCACCTACAATGAGCAGTTCTTC

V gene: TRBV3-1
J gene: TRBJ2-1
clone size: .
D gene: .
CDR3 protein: CASSQLVNEQFF
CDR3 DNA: TGTGCCAGCAGCCAATTAGTCAATGAGCAGTTCTTC

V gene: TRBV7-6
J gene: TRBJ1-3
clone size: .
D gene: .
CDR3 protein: CASSLARVGDTMSGNTIYF
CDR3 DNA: TGTGCCAGCAGCTTAGCGCGCGTGGGGGACACGATGTCTGGAAACACCATATATTTT

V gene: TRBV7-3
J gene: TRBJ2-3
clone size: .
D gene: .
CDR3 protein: CASAPWAGYNTQYF
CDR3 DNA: TGTGCCAGCGCCCCCTGGGCGGGGTATAATACGCAGTATTTT

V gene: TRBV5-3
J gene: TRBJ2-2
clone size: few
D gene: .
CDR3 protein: CASSSGGPITGELFF
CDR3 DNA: TGTGCCAGCAGTTCCGGGGGTCCGATCACCGGGGAGCTGTTTTTT

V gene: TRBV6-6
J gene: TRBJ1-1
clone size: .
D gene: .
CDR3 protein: CASSLETLNTEAFF
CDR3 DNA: TGTGCCAGCAGTCTAGAGACCCTGAACACTGAAGCTTTCTTT

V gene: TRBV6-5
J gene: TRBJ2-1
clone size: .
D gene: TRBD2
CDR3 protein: CASSYSSGGGNKQFF
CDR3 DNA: TGTGCCAGCAGTTACTCGTCCGGGGGGGGGAATAAGCAGTTCTTC

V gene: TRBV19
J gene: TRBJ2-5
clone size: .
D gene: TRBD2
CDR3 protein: CASSIRGRLQETQYF
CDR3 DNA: TGTGCCAGTAGTATACGCGGGAGGCTACAAGAGACCCAGTACTTC

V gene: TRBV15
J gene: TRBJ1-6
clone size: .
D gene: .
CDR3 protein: CATSRDYPPGTDVNSPLHF
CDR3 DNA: TGTGCCACCAGCAGAGATTACCCACCCGGGACGGATGTTAATTCACCCCTCCACTTT

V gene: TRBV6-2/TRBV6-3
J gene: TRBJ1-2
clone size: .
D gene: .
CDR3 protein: CASSPVSLYGYTF
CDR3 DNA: TGTGCCAGCAGTCCCGTATCCCTATACGGCTACACCTTC

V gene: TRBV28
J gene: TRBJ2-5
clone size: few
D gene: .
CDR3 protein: CASSFSNQETQYF
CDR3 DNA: TGTGCCAGCAGTTTTTCAAATCAAGAGACCCAGTACTTC

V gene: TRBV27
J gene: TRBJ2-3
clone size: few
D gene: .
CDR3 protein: CASSLGLITDTQYF
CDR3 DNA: TGTGCCAGCAGCCTTGGACTAATCACAGATACGCAGTATTTT

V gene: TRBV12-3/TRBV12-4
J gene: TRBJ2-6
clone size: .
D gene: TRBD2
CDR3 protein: CASTRGGHGLVANVLTF
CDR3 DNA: TGTGCCAGCACACGGGGGGGACATGGTTTAGTGGCCAACGTCCTGACTTTC

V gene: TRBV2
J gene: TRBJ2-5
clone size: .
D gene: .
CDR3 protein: CASSDRGANRETQYF
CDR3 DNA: TGTGCCAGCAGTGATCGGGGGGCTAATCGAGAGACCCAGTACTTC

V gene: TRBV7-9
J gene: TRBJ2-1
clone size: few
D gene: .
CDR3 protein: CASSSPLPGRGRHNEQFF
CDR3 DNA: TGTGCCAGCAGCTCCCCCCTCCCCGGGCGGGGTCGCCACAATGAGCAGTTCTTC